Shown below are 19 T cell receptor beta chains from a single sample sequenced in a study of T-cell memory formation after mild COVID-19. TCRdb ran MiXCR on the 5' RACE reads and lists one entry per CDR3 protein. This sample has 560,000 or so distinct CDR3 sequences, with 17% found just once. Specimen: PBMCs or a T cell subset sorted from them (not recorded which). These receptor sequences come from an adult woman who had mild COVID-19 (a few samples of this study predate the infection). Cell type and time point are not known.

This clonotype appeared a few times. The V and J genes are TRBV7-8 and TRBJ1-1; D ambiguous. The CDR3 has 14 residues. Germline values: CDR1 SGHVS, CDR2 FQNEAQ. Trimming shortened V by 5 bases and J by 6 bases, and 16 bases separated the two germline ends. CDR3: CASSLNLLGSEAFF. Written as DNA, the CDR3 is TGTGCCAGCAGCCTCAACCTTCTAGGCTCTGAAGCTTTCTTT. Together with reference TRBV7-8 and TRBJ1-1, the CDR3 gives the full variable domain: GAGVSQSPRYKVAKRGQDVALRCDPISGHVSLFWYQQALGQGPEFLTYFQNEAQLDKSGLPSDRFFAERPEGSVSTLKIQRTQQEDSAVYLCASSLNLLGSEAFFGQGTRLTVV.

This clonotype showed up just a few times. This rearrangement joins TRBV12-3 or TRBV12-4 to TRBJ2-6; D perhaps matches TRBD2 (5 bases). With 6 bases removed from V and 4 bases from J, the gap between germline ends came to 10 bases. The CDR3 consists of 14 residues. CDR3 loop: CASSAGSGANVLTF. CDR3 in DNA: TGTGCCAGCAGCGCGGGCTCCGGGGCCAACGTCCTGACTTTC.

This clonotype came up a few times. The chain is built from TRBV5-6 and TRBJ1-1; D gene ambiguous. V dropped 0 bases and J dropped 4 bases, with 13 bases sitting between them. The CDR3 totals 15 residues. Looked up from germline, CDR1 is SGHDT and CDR2 is YYEEEE. DNA of the CDR3: TGTGCCAGCAGCTTGGGGGGTCTCTTTAGCACTGAAGCTTTCTTT. This sequence encodes CASSLGGLFSTEAFF.

This clonotype was recorded only once. V usage is TRBV20-1 and J usage is TRBJ2-5; a weak D match, TRBD2 (6 bases). Germline CDR1 reads DFQATT; CDR2 reads SNEGSKA (reference sequence). The CDR3 covers 12 residues. V was pared by 6 bases and J by 3 bases, with 11 bases between. CDR3 sequence reads: CSAPWTKETQYF. CDR3 coding DNA: TGCAGTGCCCCCTGGACTAAAGAGACCCAGTACTTC.

This clonotype was observed a few times. The J gene is TRBJ2-1, the V gene TRBV5-5, with TRBD1 identical over 9 bases. Germline loops: CDR1 SGHKS, CDR2 YYEKEE (reference sequence). Unmatched junction bases numbered 4, after V lost 0 bases and J lost 6 bases. This CDR3 is 15 amino acids long. Here the CDR3 DNA reads TGTGCCAGCAGCTTGGTGGGACAGGGCGTCAATGAGCAGTTCTTC. Protein product: CASSLVGQGVNEQFF.

This clonotype was seen only a few times. At one end, the junction sequence differs from germline, possibly due to a read error. The chain joins TRBV7-2 to TRBJ1-5; no clear D gene. Germline V lookup: CDR1 SGHTA, CDR2 FQGNSA. The CDR3 spans 15 residues. In DNA form, the CDR3 reads TGTGCCAGCAGCTTAGTCGGTAATAGCGATCAGCCCCAGCATTTT. Amino acids: CASSLVGNSDQPQHF. The complete variable domain, with remaining parts taken from reference TRBV7-2 and TRBJ1-5, reads GAGVSQSPSNKVTEKGKDVELRCDPISGHTALYWYRQSLGQGLEFLIYFQGNSAPDKSGLPSDRFSAERTGGSVSTLTIQRTQQEDSAVYLCASSLVGNSDQPQHFGDGTRLSIL.

For the CDR3, the DNA is TGTGCCAGCAGCCGAAGTGAGAACACTGAAGCTTTCTTT. Its protein product is CASSRSENTEAFF. This chain joins TRBV3-1 and TRBJ1-1; D gene unclear. Germline loops: CDR1 LGHDT, CDR2 YNNKEL (reference sequence). The CDR3 length is 13 residues. V was trimmed by 4 bases and J by 1 base, leaving 7 bases between them.

This clonotype showed up just a few times. The gene calls are TRBV5-1 and TRBJ2-1; weak D call: TRBD2 (7 bases). The length of the CDR3 is 16 residues. Germline V gene sequence: CDR1 SGHRS, CDR2 YFSETQ. Trimming shortened V by 4 bases and J by 7 bases, and 21 bases separated the two germline ends. The CDR3 is CASSPGAGEGINEQFF. The CDR3 DNA sequence: TGCGCCAGCAGCCCGGGGGCGGGAGAAGGTATTAATGAGCAGTTCTTC.

This clonotype was counted only a few times. The V gene is TRBV7-9, the J gene TRBJ1-1; D is ambiguous. CDR1 and CDR2 from the germline V gene are SEHNR and FQNEAQ (reference sequence). V shed 4 bases and J shed 6 bases, with 9 bases lying between them. The length of the CDR3 is 12 residues. The DNA of the CDR3 is TGTGCCAGCAGCTCTAACTCGGCTGAAGCTTTCTTT. This codes for CASSSNSAEAFF. Variable domain in full (rest from reference TRBV7-9 and TRBJ1-1): DTGVSQNPRHKITKRGQNVTFRCDPISEHNRLYWYRQTLGQGPEFLTYFQNEAQLEKSRLLSDRFSAERPKGSFSTLEIQRTEQGDSAMYLCASSSNSAEAFFGQGTRLTVV.

This rearrangement joins TRBV6-1 to TRBJ2-2, with 10 bases identical to TRBD2. This CDR3 has 16 residues. Germline lookup yields CDR1 MNHNS and CDR2 SASEGT. J lost 4 bases, V lost 4 bases, and 6 bases had no gene match. The CDR3 DNA sequence: TGTGCCAGCAGTGCGAGTAGCGGGGGGTTCACCGGGGAGCTGTTTTTT. Its translation is CASSASSGGFTGELFF.

The J gene is TRBJ1-1, the V gene TRBV6-2 or TRBV6-3; D not resolved. This CDR3 has 15 amino acids. CDR1 and CDR2 from the germline V gene are MNHEY and SVGEGT. V lost 6 bases, J lost 4 bases, and 18 bases lay in between. The CDR3 nucleotides are TGTGCCAGCAGCCCCGGATCGGCCGTACGCACTGAAGCTTTCTTT. It specifies CASSPGSAVRTEAFF.

V is TRBV3-1 and J is TRBJ2-3; 14 positions agree with TRBD2. Trimming at V came to 2 bases and at J to 3 bases, leaving 7 bases not matched to a gene. Germline lookup yields CDR1 LGHDT and CDR2 YNNKEL (reference sequence). The CDR3 totals 18 residues. The DNA of the CDR3 is TGTGCCAGCAGCCAACTGACTAGCGGGGGGGCCGGGACAGATACGCAGTATTTT. Translated: CASSQLTSGGAGTDTQYF.

In this sample, this clonotype turned up a few times. The CDR3 spells CASKIWGRETEAFF. The CDR3 nucleotides read TGTGCCAGTAAGATTTGGGGGAGAGAAACTGAAGCTTTCTTT. The V and J genes are TRBV19 and TRBJ1-1; TRBD1 is a possible D gene (5 bases). CDR3 length: 14 amino acids. Germline CDR1 LNHDA, CDR2 SQIVND (reference sequence). Trimming cost V 7 bases and J 5 bases, with 17 bases left between them.

This clonotype was recorded a few times. The chain couples TRBV15 to TRBJ2-5; TRBD2 matches 9 bases. CDR3 length: 15 residues. V lost 5 bases, J lost 2 bases, and 6 bases stayed unmatched. The V gene's germline CDR1 is LNHNV and CDR2 YYDKDF (reference sequence). CDR3 nucleotide sequence: TGTGCCACCAGCGGTAGCGGGAGAGCACAAGAGACCCAGTACTTC. As protein: CATSGSGRAQETQYF.

Only a few counts were recorded for this clonotype. The J gene is TRBJ1-1, the V gene TRBV29-1; D is undetermined. Germline lookup yields CDR1 SQVTM and CDR2 ANQGSEA. The CDR3 has 10 residues. Trimming pared 4 bases from V and 6 bases from J, leaving 6 bases between. The CDR3 nucleotides are TGCAGCGTTGGGGATCCTGAAGCTTTCTTT. Its protein is CSVGDPEAFF.

This clonotype appeared a few times. The chain combines TRBV7-2 with TRBJ1-3; TRBD1 might be the D (5 bases). V lost 1 base, J lost 3 bases, and 16 bases lay in between. This CDR3 is 17 amino acids long. CDR1 and CDR2 (germline): SGHTA, FQGNSA. In nucleotides, the CDR3 is TGTGCCAGCAGCTTAGTTGGGGGAAGAGGTAGTGGAAACACCATATATTTT. Protein sequence: CASSLVGGRGSGNTIYF.

This clonotype has a handful of counts. The chain combines TRBV6-4 with TRBJ2-1; D is uncertain. Germline V gene lookup returns CDR1 MRHNA and CDR2 SNTAGT. The germline V and J ends were trimmed by 3 bases and 9 bases, with 9 bases remaining between them. The CDR3 is 12 amino acids. CDR3 in amino acids: CASSEYGLEQFF. The CDR3 DNA follows: TGTGCCAGCAGTGAATACGGCCTTGAGCAGTTCTTC.

This clonotype was recorded a few times. The chain is built from TRBV6-4 and TRBJ2-7; 9 bases match TRBD2. CDR1 is MRHNA, CDR2 SNTAGT, per germline. V lost 5 bases to trimming and J lost 4 bases; unmatched junction nucleotides: 18. The CDR3 extends over 18 amino acids. The CDR3 nucleotides read TGTGCCAGCAGTAATTCTTATAGCGGGAGAAATTTTGTATACGAGCAGTACTTC. Encoded protein: CASSNSYSGRNFVYEQYF.

This clonotype showed up just a few times. This chain links TRBV5-1 with TRBJ1-5; D not certain. Germline CDR1 and CDR2: SGHRS and YFSETQ. The CDR3 runs 13 residues. V was pared by 4 bases and J by 5 bases, with 10 bases between. The CDR3 loop is CASSLRSDQPQHF. Written as DNA, the CDR3 is TGCGCCAGCAGCCTCCGTTCGGATCAGCCCCAGCATTTT.